The 27 T cell receptor beta chains in this list originate from one sample, sequenced in a study of technical replicates of blood from several donors. TCRdb's copy holds only in-frame clones and misses some; the assay was immunoSEQ multiplex PCR. The sample records about 83,000 clones, roughly nine tenths being singletons. Sequences were obtained from T cells isolated from PBMCs. The receptors originated from a human donor in good health.

The rearrangement joins TRBV5-1 to TRBJ2-7; 8 bases agree with TRBD2. In germline, CDR1 is SGHRS, CDR2 YFSETQ. There are 14 residues in the CDR3. Trimming at V came to 1 base and at J to 2 bases, leaving 2 bases not matched to a gene. CDR3 region: CASSLTSGAYEQYF. CDR3 nucleotides: TGCGCCAGCAGCTTGACTAGCGGAGCCTACGAGCAGTACTTC.

The genes are TRBV5-4 and TRBJ2-7, with 11 bases that match TRBD2. Germline loops: CDR1 SGHNT, CDR2 YYREEE (reference sequence). J gave up 4 bases and V 2 bases, and 2 bases lay outside the gene matches. The CDR3 spans 14 residues. The CDR3 region has the DNA TGTGCCAGCAGCTTAGCTAGCGGGAGGTACGAGCAGTACTTC. Protein product: CASSLASGRYEQYF.

This rearrangement joins TRBV27 to TRBJ2-5; the match to TRBD2 covers 8 bases. With V trimmed by 6 bases and J by 6 bases, 12 bases remained unmatched. Germline CDR1 is MNHEY and CDR2 is SMNVEV (reference sequence). CDR3 length: 15 amino acids. The CDR3 coding sequence is TGTGCCAGCAGGGGCCCAGGTAGCGGGACAAAGACCCAGTACTTC. It codes for CASRGPGSGTKTQYF.

In this sample, this clone turned up a few times. The chain couples TRBV30 to TRBJ1-2; the match to TRBD1 covers 9 bases. Germline CDR1 GTSNPN, CDR2 SVGIG (reference sequence). The CDR3 spans 13 residues. Germline trimming cut 2 bases from V and 8 bases from J; bases unmatched to any gene: 6. CDR3 sequence (DNA): TGTGCCTGGAGTTCACAGGGGGCGATCGGCTACACCTTC. Translating it yields CAWSSQGAIGYTF.

The V gene is TRBV4-2, the J gene TRBJ2-3; 8 bases agree with TRBD1. In germline, CDR1 is LGHNA, CDR2 YNFKEQ. The J segment lost 2 bases and the V segment lost 2 bases, leaving 6 bases of the junction unmatched. This CDR3 comprises 16 residues. This chain's CDR3 is CASSQPWTGTTDTQYF. CDR3 in DNA: TGTGCCAGCAGCCAACCTTGGACAGGGACCACAGATACGCAGTATTTT.

This clone was seen a single time. This chain connects TRBV30 to TRBJ1-5, with D maybe TRBD1 (5 bases). V was trimmed by 3 bases and J by 2 bases, leaving 8 bases between them. CDR1 and CDR2 (germline): GTSNPN, SVGIG (reference sequence). This CDR3 region has 13 residues. CDR3 sequence: CAWSIGGNQPQHF. DNA of the CDR3: TGTGCCTGGAGCATAGGGGGCAATCAGCCCCAGCATTTT.

This chain joins TRBV4-1 and TRBJ2-7; 10 positions agree with TRBD2. Germline V gives CDR1 MGHRA, CDR2 YSYEKL. This CDR3 is built from 15 residues. The V gene end was trimmed by 4 bases and the J gene end by 4 bases; junction bases not matched to a gene: 7. The CDR3 loop is CASSRSSGRTYEQYF. The CDR3 DNA is TGCGCCAGCAGCCGATCTAGCGGGAGAACGTACGAGCAGTACTTC.

V is TRBV9 and J is TRBJ2-2, with 9 positions matching TRBD1. The CDR3 runs to 17 residues. In germline, CDR1 is SGDLS, CDR2 YYNGEE. V trimming: 3 bases; J trimming: 1 base; junction bases outside the gene matches: 7. CDR3 sequence reads: CASSARRGQGNTGELFF. The CDR3 region has the DNA TGTGCCAGCAGCGCTCGGAGGGGACAGGGGAACACCGGGGAGCTGTTTTTT.

The V and J genes are TRBV28 and TRBJ2-3; D is ambiguous. The V and J ends lost 3 bases and 3 bases respectively, with 7 bases between them. CDR1 is MDHEN and CDR2 is SYDVKM in the germline V gene. This CDR3 is built from 13 residues. CDR3 protein: CASSFSPTDTQYF. The DNA of the CDR3 is TGTGCCAGCAGTTTCTCCCCGACAGATACGCAGTATTTT. The full variable domain, in which reference TRBV28 and TRBJ2-3 provide the parts outside the CDR3, is DVKVTQSSRYLVKRTGEKVFLECVQDMDHENMFWYRQDPGLGLRLIYFSYDVKMKEKGDIPEGYSVSREKKERFSLILESASTNQTSMYLCASSFSPTDTQYFGPGTRLTVL.

The chain couples TRBV2 to TRBJ1-1; no clear D gene. V was trimmed by 3 bases and J by 5 bases, leaving 13 bases between them. There are 14 residues in the CDR3. Germline-derived CDR1 and CDR2 are SNHLY and FYNNEI. DNA for the CDR3: TGTGCCAGCAGTGATCAAATCGCGGGGACTGAAGCTTTCTTT. Amino acids: CASSDQIAGTEAFF.

The chain employs TRBV27 and TRBJ2-7; possibly TRBD2 for D (6 bases). The V end was cut by 3 bases, the J end by 0 bases, with 9 bases between. The CDR3 totals 14 residues. CDR1 is MNHEY and CDR2 is SMNVEV in the germline V gene (reference sequence). The CDR3 sequence: CASSLRDLSYEQYF. The DNA of the CDR3 is TGTGCCAGCAGTTTGCGGGATCTCTCCTACGAGCAGTACTTC.

V is TRBV6-4 and J is TRBJ2-1, with 7 bases matching TRBD1. CDR3 size: 16 residues. Germline V CDR1 and CDR2: MRHNA, SNTAGT. Trimming took 3 bases from V and 4 from J; bases not matched to a gene: 9. CDR3: CASSEGLGQYYNEQFF. For the CDR3, the DNA is TGTGCCAGCAGTGAGGGCTTGGGACAGTATTACAATGAGCAGTTCTTC.

The rearrangement links TRBV11-2 to TRBJ2-1; TRBD1 aligns across 8 bases. Looked up from germline, CDR1 is SGHAT and CDR2 is FQNNGV. V was clipped by 1 base and J by 7 bases; unmatched bases: 15. The CDR3 sequence is 18 residues long. In DNA form, the CDR3 reads TGTGCCAGCAGCTTAGGTTTAGTCGCGGCAGGGGGCCAAAATGAGCAGTTCTTC. Translated: CASSLGLVAAGGQNEQFF.

The rearrangement joins TRBV5-6 to TRBJ2-7, with TRBD2 matching over 11 bases. With V trimmed by 4 bases and J by 0 bases, 6 bases remained unmatched. Germline V gene lookup returns CDR1 SGHDT and CDR2 YYEEEE. This CDR3 is 16 amino acids long. CDR3 nucleotide sequence: TGTGCCAGCAGCCTACTGACTAGCGGGAACTCCTACGAGCAGTACTTC. It codes for CASSLLTSGNSYEQYF.

The chain recombines TRBV2 with TRBJ2-3; unclear D gene. This CDR3 spans 12 amino acids. Germline CDR1 reads SNHLY; CDR2 reads FYNNEI. V dropped 3 bases and J dropped 2 bases, with 3 bases sitting between them. For the CDR3, the DNA is TGTGCCAGCAGTGACAACACAGATACGCAGTATTTT. Its protein product is CASSDNTDTQYF.

The chain employs TRBV7-9 and TRBJ1-1; D is undetermined. The V gene lost 5 bases and the J gene lost 4 bases, with 14 bases spanning the gap. CDR1 is SEHNR and CDR2 is FQNEAQ in the germline V gene (reference sequence). The CDR3 spans 14 residues. In DNA, the CDR3 is TGTGCCAGCAGCCCACTCCTAGAGGTCACTGAAGCTTTCTTT. This encodes CASSPLLEVTEAFF.

In its sample, this clone was seen a few times. The chain joins TRBV19 to TRBJ2-5, with D uncertain. Looked up from germline, CDR1 is LNHDA and CDR2 is SQIVND (reference sequence). The CDR3 runs to 15 residues. Trimming stripped 4 bases from V and 4 bases from J, with 16 bases between. The CDR3 loop reads CASSRLVTPGETQYF. For the CDR3, the DNA is TGTGCCAGTAGTAGGCTAGTTACCCCGGGAGAGACCCAGTACTTC.

V gene TRBV2 combines with J gene TRBJ1-5; 10 nucleotides align to TRBD1. The germline gives CDR1 SNHLY, CDR2 FYNNEI. This CDR3 contains 13 residues. V shed 4 bases, J shed 7 bases, and the junction held 1 base outside the gene matches. The chain's CDR3 is CASSGDRGQPQHF. The CDR3 nucleotides are TGTGCCAGCAGTGGGGACAGGGGACAGCCCCAGCATTTT.

The gene calls are TRBV5-1 and TRBJ2-1; 10 bases map to TRBD1. The CDR3 consists of 17 residues. V lost 4 bases to trimming and J lost 3 bases; unmatched junction nucleotides: 10. Looked up from germline, CDR1 is SGHRS and CDR2 is YFSETQ. The CDR3 loop reads CASSPGPGTGDYNEQFF. The CDR3 region has the DNA TGCGCCAGCAGCCCAGGTCCCGGGACAGGGGACTACAATGAGCAGTTCTTC.

The rearrangement uses TRBV29-1 and TRBJ1-1, with TRBD1 as a possible D gene (5 bases). Per germline, CDR1 SQVTM and CDR2 ANQGSEA. The length of the CDR3 is 10 residues. V was trimmed by 7 bases and J by 10 bases, leaving 13 bases between them. The chain's CDR3 is CSAWGVGAFF. Here the CDR3 DNA reads TGCAGCGCCTGGGGGGTCGGAGCTTTCTTT.

V and J are TRBV5-1 and TRBJ2-7; weak D call: TRBD1 (5 bases). Deletions cut 7 bases from V and 2 bases from J, with 13 bases between. The CDR3 is 13 residues long. The V gene's germline CDR1 is SGHRS and CDR2 YFSETQ. The CDR3 region has the DNA TGCGCCAGCGTAGGGGTTAGTACCTACGAGCAGTACTTC. Protein product: CASVGVSTYEQYF.

This chain uses TRBV2 with TRBJ1-2, with D possibly matching TRBD1 (6 bases). V was cut by 6 bases and J by 4 bases, with 18 bases left in between. Germline CDR1 SNHLY, CDR2 FYNNEI. The CDR3 consists of 15 residues. The CDR3 is CASSSYRAGIYGYTF. The CDR3 DNA follows: TGTGCCAGCAGCTCCTACAGGGCAGGGATCTATGGCTACACCTTC.

The chain links TRBV10-2 to TRBJ2-1; perhaps TRBD1 as D (6 bases). Germline V gene sequence: CDR1 WSHSY, CDR2 SAAADI. The CDR3 length is 14 residues. Trimming removed 5 bases from V and 7 bases from J, with 15 bases in between. The CDR3: CASSPGEFSNEQFF. The CDR3 DNA is TGCGCCAGCAGTCCAGGGGAGTTTAGTAATGAGCAGTTCTTC.

The rearrangement links TRBV29-1 to TRBJ2-5; possibly TRBD1 for D (5 bases). The germline V gene has CDR1 SQVTM and CDR2 ANQGSEA. V was shortened by 0 bases and J by 4 bases, with 12 bases between the two germline ends. The CDR3 is 14 amino acids. Written as DNA, the CDR3 is TGCAGCGTTGAAGAACCAGGGTGGCTAGAGACCCAGTACTTC. Protein: CSVEEPGWLETQYF.

This chain joins TRBV27 and TRBJ2-5, with 9 nucleotides matching TRBD2. Germline lookup yields CDR1 MNHEY and CDR2 SMNVEV (reference sequence). V shed 5 bases, J shed 3 bases, and the junction held 4 bases outside the gene matches. The CDR3 spans 14 residues. CDR3 in DNA: TGTGCCAGCAGTATACTAGCGGGTAAAGAGACCCAGTACTTC. Protein sequence: CASSILAGKETQYF.

The table lists this clone with a count of one. The chain recombines TRBV11-2 with TRBJ2-7; 7 bases line up with TRBD2. V dropped 5 bases and J dropped 1; count of bases not matched to a gene: 8. This CDR3 spans 15 amino acids. Per germline, CDR1 SGHAT and CDR2 FQNNGV. The CDR3 protein is CASSPTPGGSYEQYF. Written as DNA, the CDR3 is TGTGCCAGCAGCCCCACGCCGGGGGGATCCTACGAGCAGTACTTC.

In this sample, this clone turned up a few times. The rearrangement joins TRBV6-5 to TRBJ1-5, with 8 bases lining up with TRBD1. Germline trimming cut 6 bases from V and 5 bases from J; bases unmatched to any gene: 0. Per the germline V gene, CDR1 is MNHEY and CDR2 is SVGAGI. This CDR3 region has 12 residues. CDR3 sequence reads: CASRTGDQPQHF. CDR3 in DNA: TGTGCCAGCAGGACAGGGGATCAGCCCCAGCATTTT.